A selection of T cell receptor beta chains follows, all from one sample in a study of T cell repertoires in cytomegalovirus infection. TCRdb re-analysed the reads in MiXCR, keeping a single row per CDR3 protein. Found here are some 240,000 distinct CDR3 sequences, about a sixth of them singletons; the top ten hold less than 50%. Sequenced input: CD8+ T cells from PBMCs. These receptors were collected from a human donor in good health (CMV status not recorded). Some clones in this sample may be carry-over from other donors' samples. Both conserved end residues are part of each CDR3. The D gene is left open where the match is weak. The listing skips clone size in some rows; elsewhere it reads once, few, many or a size class.

>TRBJ1-2|-|few|TRBV6-5
TGTGCCAGCAGTTACGGGGGGGGCTACACCTTC
CASSYGGGYTF
>TRBJ1-1|-|-|TRBV20-1
TGCAGTGCTAGACCGTGGCCTGAGAACACTGAAGCTTTCTTT
CSARPWPENTEAFF
>TRBJ2-4|TRBD1|many|TRBV7-6
TGTGCCACCCGGGACAGAGGGGACATTCAGTACTTC
CATRDRGDIQYF
>TRBJ2-5|TRBD2|many|TRBV12-3/TRBV12-4
TGTGCCAGCAGCGACCGACTAGCGGGTCAAGAGACCCAGTACTTC
CASSDRLAGQETQYF
>TRBJ2-1|-|-|TRBV20-1
TGCAGTGCTAGATCCGGTAGGGAGACGGATGAGCAGTTCTTC
CSARSGRETDEQFF
>TRBJ2-7|-|few|TRBV7-9
TGTGCCAGCAGCCAAGGACAGCACTACGAGCAGTACTTC
CASSQGQHYEQYF
>TRBJ2-1|TRBD2|-|TRBV28
TGTGCCAGCAGTTTGAGAGCGGGGGGGCTGGATTTTTACAATGAGCAGTTCTTC
CASSLRAGGLDFYNEQFF
>TRBJ2-7|-|many|TRBV2
TGTGCCAGCAGTGATCTGACAGTTACTCCACGGGGCTCCTACGAGCAGTACTTC
CASSDLTVTPRGSYEQYF
>TRBJ1-4|-|many|TRBV7-9
TGTGCCAGCAGCTCGGGGACGGCAACTAATGAAAAACTGTTTTTT
CASSSGTATNEKLFF
>TRBJ1-1|-|once|TRBV20-1
TGCAGTGCTAGAGATCGCGACGGATACACTGAAGCTTTCTTT
CSARDRDGYTEAFF
>TRBJ1-6|-|many|TRBV6-6
TGTGCCAGCAGTTACTCGCCAGGGACAAATTCACCCCTCCACTTT
CASSYSPGTNSPLHF
>TRBJ2-7|-|-|TRBV28
TGTGCCAGCACCCCTACAGGGATCTCCTACGAGCAGTACTTC
CASTPTGISYEQYF
>TRBJ2-7|TRBD1|-|TRBV20-1
TGCAGTGCTAGAGATTTGGGACAGGAGAGCGACGAGCAGTACTTC
CSARDLGQESDEQYF
>TRBJ1-2|-|-|TRBV20-1
TGCAGTGCTAGCCCCTACTACTATGGCTACACCTTC
CSASPYYYGYTF
>TRBJ2-5|-|many|TRBV7-6
TGTGCCAGCAGCTTCACCCCGGGCGGAAATGTCGGAGAGACCCAGTACTTC
CASSFTPGGNVGETQYF
>TRBJ2-3|-|few|TRBV4-3
TGCGCCAGCAGCCAAGTACCAGCGGAAAGCACAGATACGCAGTATTTT
CASSQVPAESTDTQYF
>TRBJ2-7|-|few|TRBV2
TGTGCCAGCAGTGAGCGTTCCTACGAGCAGTACTTC
CASSERSYEQYF
>TRBJ1-5|-|-|TRBV28
TGTGCCAGCAGTTTTTCGACCAGGGTTCAGCCCCAGCATTTT
CASSFSTRVQPQHF
>TRBJ2-7|TRBD1|-|TRBV6-1
TGTGCCAGCGGGACAGGGGTCTCCTACGAGCAGTACTTC
CASGTGVSYEQYF
>TRBJ1-1|-|few|TRBV4-3
TGCGCCAGCAGCCAGACAGTCACGGGGACTGAAGCTTTCTTT
CASSQTVTGTEAFF
>TRBJ1-1|-|few|TRBV6-1
TGTGCCCTGGACGGATTGAACACTGAAGCTTTCTTT
CALDGLNTEAFF
>TRBJ2-2|TRBD1|-|TRBV7-9
TGTGCCAGCAGCCCAGGACAGGGCTCGGGGGACACCGGGGAGCTGTTTTTT
CASSPGQGSGDTGELFF